The clone carrying this T cell receptor (beta chain) was counted many times. Its cognate antigen is unknown. V was shortened by 5 bases and J by 0 bases, with 15 bases between the two germline ends. This CDR3 contains 16 residues. Germline-derived CDR1 and CDR2 are SGHTA and FQGNSA. In TCRdb, the 5' RACE reads were re-called with MiXCR into one record per CDR3 protein. Among 70,000 or so distinct CDR3 sequences listed, approximately 4.5% were seen once. This sample is part of a study of early T cells in non-severe SARS-CoV-2 infection. For the study at large: Bulk RNA taken from unsorted whole blood was sequenced, leaving chains unpaired. Whole-study findings and limits: Missing private and CD4 specificities, VDJdb matching favored anti-spike CD8 responses.

Material: whole blood, obtained at baseline. The chain recombines TRBV7-2 with TRBJ2-3, with a tentative D call TRBD2 (6 bases). The TCR comes from an adult who was a healthcare worker with PCR-confirmed SARS-CoV-2 infection or an uninfected control (not recorded which). The donor label of this sample is uncertain. DNA of the CDR3: TGTGCCAGCAGCGCACGCTCCGGGACTAGCACAGATACGCAGTATTTT. This sequence encodes CASSARSGTSTDTQYF.